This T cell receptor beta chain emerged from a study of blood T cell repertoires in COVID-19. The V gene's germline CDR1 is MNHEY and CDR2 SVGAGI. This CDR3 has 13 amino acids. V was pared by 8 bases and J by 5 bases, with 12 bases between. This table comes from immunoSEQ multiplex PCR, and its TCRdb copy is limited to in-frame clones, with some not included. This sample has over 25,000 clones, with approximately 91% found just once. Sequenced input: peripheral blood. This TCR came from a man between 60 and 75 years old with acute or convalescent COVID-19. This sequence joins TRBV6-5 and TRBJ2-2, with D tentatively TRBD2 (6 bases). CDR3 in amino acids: CASRREVTGELFF. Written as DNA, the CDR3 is TGTGCCAGCCGAAGGGAGGTTACCGGGGAGCTGTTTTTT.